The rows below give T cell receptor beta chains drawn from one sample of a study of T cell changes during pregnancy in multiple sclerosis. Using immunoSEQ multiplex PCR, the repertoire was profiled, and TCRdb retains in-frame clones only, with some absent. The table includes about 74,000 clones, over 85% detected once. Sequenced material: peripheral blood, taken after pregnancy. All receptors derive from a female donor in good health, enrolled as a control in a pregnancy study. The CDR3 runs from the conserved cysteine through the conserved F or W. A D gene is named only where the DNA matches it firmly. A row's size may be missing; if present it is once, few, many or a size class.

clone_size	v_call	j_call	d_call	cdr3_aa	cdr3_nt
.	TRBV2	TRBJ1-5	TRBD1	CASSEDRGPRGNQPQHF	TGTGCCAGCAGTGAGGACAGGGGGCCGAGGGGCAATCAGCCCCAGCATTTT
once	TRBV2	TRBJ1-5	TRBD1	CASTWDRLSANQPQHF	TGTGCCAGCACCTGGGACAGGCTTTCTGCCAATCAGCCCCAGCATTTT
.	TRBV28	TRBJ2-7	TRBD1	CASRILGTGIDEQYF	TGTGCCAGCAGGATCTTAGGGACAGGGATCGACGAGCAGTACTTC
once	TRBV2	TRBJ2-7	.	CASSPAGASGQYF	TGTGCCAGCAGCCCCGCGGGCGCATCCGGGCAGTACTTC
.	TRBV5-4	TRBJ2-5	TRBD2	CASSKKRGGSVETQYF	TGTGCCAGCAGCAAAAAGCGGGGGGGCAGCGTGGAGACCCAGTACTTC
few	TRBV2	TRBJ1-5	.	CASSEQNQPQHF	TGTGCCAGCAGTGAGCAGAATCAGCCCCAGCATTTT
.	TRBV21-1	TRBJ1-6	.	CASSKEGQSNNSPLHF	TGTGCCAGCAGCAAAGAGGGACAGAGTAATAATTCACCCCTCCACTTT
once	TRBV7-2	TRBJ1-3	.	CASTRPFSGNTIYF	TGTGCCAGCACCAGGCCCTTCTCTGGAAACACCATATATTTT
.	TRBV7-2	TRBJ2-5	TRBD2	CASSGGAGVWETQYF	TGTGCCAGCAGCGGTGGTGCGGGAGTCTGGGAGACCCAGTACTTC
.	TRBV5-4	TRBJ1-2	TRBD1	CASSLGGWTGYGYTF	TGTGCCAGCAGCTTGGGGGGTTGGACAGGGTACGGCTACACCTTC
.	TRBV11-2	TRBJ2-5	TRBD2	CASSSRLAGGGETQYF	TGTGCCAGCAGCTCCCGACTAGCGGGGGGCGGTGAGACCCAGTACTTC
once	TRBV27	TRBJ1-6	TRBD1	CASSSQGAYNSPLHF	TGTGCCAGCAGTTCCCAGGGGGCTTATAATTCACCCCTCCACTTT
.	TRBV28	TRBJ1-1	.	CASSFPVRLDTEAFF	TGTGCCAGCAGTTTCCCCGTTCGGCTAGACACTGAAGCTTTCTTT
.	TRBV7-9	TRBJ1-1	.	CASSLAFSSF	TGTGCCAGCAGCTTAGCATTCTCCTCCTTT
.	TRBV5-5	TRBJ1-1	TRBD1	CASSSSPGTAMNTEAFF	TGTGCCAGCAGCTCGTCCCCGGGGACAGCCATGAACACTGAAGCTTTCTTT
once	TRBV5-1	TRBJ2-7	.	CASSIGTASSYEQYF	TGCGCCAGCAGCATCGGGACTGCCAGCTCCTACGAGCAGTACTTC
.	TRBV7-2	TRBJ2-7	TRBD2	CASSFSGSSYEQYF	TGTGCCAGCAGCTTTAGCGGGTCCTCCTACGAGCAGTACTTC
.	TRBV4-2	TRBJ1-5	.	CASSQEFSGLGNQPQHF	TGTGCCAGCAGCCAAGAATTCTCCGGACTTGGCAATCAGCCCCAGCATTTT
.	TRBV6-1	TRBJ1-2	TRBD1	CASSSNRGSGYTF	TGTGCCAGCAGTTCCAACAGGGGGTCTGGCTACACCTTC
.	TRBV25-1	TRBJ2-3	TRBD2	CASSETSSGSKKNTQYF	TGTGCCAGCAGTGAAACGTCTAGCGGGAGTAAGAAGAATACGCAGTATTTT
.	TRBV28	TRBJ2-7	TRBD1	CASSFTLWGQNYEQYF	TGTGCCAGCAGTTTTACACTATGGGGACAGAACTACGAGCAGTACTTC
.	TRBV30	TRBJ1-4	.	CAWSLSGGGNEKLFF	TGTGCCTGGAGTCTCTCGGGGGGGGGCAATGAAAAACTGTTTTTT
.	TRBV6-6	TRBJ1-1	.	CASSYSLQAEAFF	TGTGCCAGCAGTTACTCCTTGCAGGCAGAAGCTTTCTTT
.	TRBV27	TRBJ2-7	TRBD2	CASRVSGGTYEQYF	TGTGCCAGCAGGGTTAGCGGGGGTACCTACGAGCAGTACTTC
once	TRBV15	TRBJ2-7	.	CATSHKDTYEQYF	TGTGCCACCAGCCATAAGGACACTTACGAGCAGTACTTC
.	TRBV7-9	TRBJ1-1	.	CASSPPGGPEAFF	TGTGCCAGCAGCCCGCCTGGGGGCCCTGAAGCTTTCTTT
.	TRBV15	TRBJ1-4	TRBD1	CATSQPGGREKLFF	TGTGCCACCTCTCAGCCAGGGGGCCGGGAAAAACTGTTTTTT
.	TRBV29-1	TRBJ2-1	.	CSGTTGSSYNEQFF	TGCAGCGGGACTACCGGGTCCTCCTACAATGAGCAGTTCTTC
.	TRBV6-1	TRBJ2-7	TRBD1	CASFGTGGGEQYF	TGTGCCAGCTTCGGGACAGGGGGAGGAGAGCAGTACTTC
.	TRBV25-1	TRBJ1-6	.	CASTPRGDSPLHF	TGTGCCAGCACCCCCCGGGGGGATTCACCCCTCCACTTT
.	TRBV5-6	TRBJ1-5	.	CASSLGDIHQPQHF	TGTGCCAGCAGCTTAGGGGACATACATCAGCCCCAGCATTTT
once	TRBV7-2	TRBJ2-7	TRBD1	CASSWGQGYEQYF	TGTGCCAGCAGCTGGGGACAGGGATACGAGCAGTACTTC
.	TRBV5-4	TRBJ2-3	TRBD2	CASSLAAGTLSTDTQYF	TGTGCCAGCAGCTTGGCAGCGGGAACTCTAAGCACAGATACGCAGTATTTT
.	TRBV5-1	TRBJ1-6	.	CASSLFPGMGDSPLHF	TGCGCCAGCAGCTTGTTTCCCGGGATGGGAGATTCACCCCTCCACTTT
.	TRBV2	TRBJ1-3	.	CASSGGNSGNTIYF	TGTGCCAGCAGTGGCGGAAACTCTGGAAACACCATATATTTT
.	TRBV14	TRBJ2-7	.	CASSHGQGRNYEQYF	TGTGCCAGCAGCCATGGGCAGGGAAGGAACTACGAGCAGTACTTC
.	TRBV11-3	TRBJ2-5	.	CASSLDRRGETQYF	TGTGCCAGCAGCTTAGATAGGAGGGGAGAGACCCAGTACTTC
once	TRBV6-5	TRBJ2-7	TRBD1	CASSPRTGDHEQYF	TGTGCCAGCAGTCCTCGGACAGGGGACCACGAGCAGTACTTC
.	TRBV28	TRBJ1-2	.	CASSPLTEYYGYTF	TGTGCCAGCAGTCCCCTGACAGAGTACTATGGCTACACCTTC
.	TRBV2	TRBJ1-1	.	CASSDSPGVNTEAFF	TGTGCCAGCAGTGACTCCCCAGGGGTGAACACTGAAGCTTTCTTT
.	TRBV10-3	TRBJ1-2	.	CAIRATGGRLDGYTF	TGTGCCATCAGGGCGACGGGGGGGCGCTTGGATGGCTACACCTTC
.	TRBV5-6	TRBJ1-2	.	CASSTATDPNYGYTF	TGTGCCAGCAGCACGGCCACAGATCCTAACTATGGCTACACCTTC